A single sample gave rise to the 22 T cell receptor beta chains below, sequenced in a study of beta chain features in type 1 diabetes. These receptors have no identified antigens. Every isolated RNA sample was fully reverse transcribed, so sequencing captured expressed TCRB transcripts. Repertoires were generated with immunoSEQ multiplex PCR, while TCRdb's copy carries only in-frame clones and drops some. This sample has some 350,000 clones; around a tenth occur once, and the top ten carry around 0.66%. Whole-study results and caveats: Type 1 diabetes patients showed a moderate but significant shortening of TCRB CDR3s in all four CD4+ subsets.

The sequenced sample consisted of central memory CD4+ T cells from blood. The receptor set was obtained from a man younger than 45 with type 1 diabetes.

This clone came up a few times. The V gene is TRBV11-2, the J gene TRBJ2-1; no clear D. Looked up from germline, CDR1 is SGHAT and CDR2 is FQNNGV. V lost 8 bases to trimming and J lost 9 bases, with 17 bases between them. The CDR3 has 13 amino acids. DNA for the CDR3: TGTGCCAGCGCCCCCCGCAACCTGGGTGAGCAGTTCTTC. It yields the protein CASAPRNLGEQFF. Based on the CDR3 plus reference TRBV11-2 and TRBJ2-1, the full variable domain is EAGVAQSPRYKIIEKRQSVAFWCNPISGHATLYWYQQILGQGPKLLIQFQNNGVVDDSQLPKDRFSAERLKGVDSTLKIQPAKLEDSAVYLCASAPRNLGEQFFGPGTRLTVL.

This clone was picked up a small number of times. The CDR3: CASSLGGRGTEAFF. CDR3 sequence (DNA): TGTGCCAGCAGTTTAGGGGGGAGAGGCACTGAAGCTTTCTTT. The chain joins TRBV28 to TRBJ1-1; tentatively, D is TRBD1 (5 bases). The CDR3 has 14 residues. V was clipped by 2 bases and J by 4 bases, with 11 bases between them. The germline CDR1 and CDR2 sequences are MDHEN and SYDVKM.

The J gene is TRBJ2-2, the V gene TRBV6-1, with TRBD1 identical over 8 bases. CDR1 and CDR2 from the germline V gene are MNHNS and SASEGT. The CDR3 length is 16 residues. J lost 1 base, V lost 2 bases, and 3 bases had no gene match. The CDR3 spells CASSEQGAMNTGELFF. CDR3 sequence (DNA): TGTGCCAGCAGTGAACAGGGGGCGATGAACACCGGGGAGCTGTTTTTT.

This chain joins TRBV9 and TRBJ2-7, with a possible D match to TRBD2 (6 bases). Between the trimmed V and J ends, which lost 3 bases and 7 bases, there was a span of 17 bases. The CDR3 contains 14 residues. Per germline, CDR1 SGDLS and CDR2 YYNGEE. The CDR3 is CASSGRQTEGEQYF. The CDR3 DNA is TGTGCCAGCAGCGGGCGACAGACGGAGGGGGAGCAGTACTTC.

V and J are TRBV14 and TRBJ2-5; D is undetermined. V was pared by 4 bases and J by 1 base, with 7 bases between. This CDR3 has 13 amino acids. Germline lookup yields CDR1 SGHDN and CDR2 FVKESK. The CDR3 protein is CASSRQLQETQYF. DNA of the CDR3: TGTGCCAGCAGCCGACAACTCCAAGAGACCCAGTACTTC.

Only a few counts were recorded for this clone. CDR3: CASSRDRYSNQPQHF. The CDR3 nucleotides read TGTGCCAGCAGTCGGGACAGATATAGCAATCAGCCCCAGCATTTT. V usage is TRBV6-1 and J usage is TRBJ1-5; 7 bases match TRBD1. Germline CDR1 and CDR2: MNHNS and SASEGT. The V and J ends lost 5 bases and 0 bases, in that order; junction bases with no gene match: 4. This CDR3 is built from 15 residues.

This clone was seen repeatedly, ten times or more. The V and J genes are TRBV5-1 and TRBJ1-2; 7 positions match TRBD1. Trimming cost V 4 bases and J 4 bases; bases outside gene matches: 7. Germline CDR1 and CDR2: SGHRS and YFSETQ. CDR3 size: 14 residues. CDR3 sequence reads: CASSPRGDSYGYTF. CDR3 bases: TGCGCCAGCAGCCCTCGAGGGGACAGCTATGGCTACACCTTC.

This clone was counted only a few times. The chain employs TRBV5-1 and TRBJ2-3, with 10 bases lining up with TRBD1. Germline lookup yields CDR1 SGHRS and CDR2 YFSETQ. J was trimmed by 3 bases and V by 2 bases; bases with no gene match: 6. The CDR3 has 16 amino acids. The CDR3 is CASSLLGQGGTDTQYF. In DNA form, the CDR3 reads TGCGCCAGCAGCTTACTCGGACAGGGGGGAACAGATACGCAGTATTTT.

Only a few counts were recorded for this clone. The CDR3 spells CASSQGYRSSGANVLTF. The CDR3 nucleotides are TGTGCCAGCAGCCAGGGTTATAGGAGCTCTGGGGCCAACGTCCTGACTTTC. The chain joins TRBV7-9 to TRBJ2-6; D is possibly TRBD1 (5 bases). CDR3 size: 17 residues. Trimming cost V 5 bases and J 0 bases, with 14 bases left between them. The V gene's germline CDR1 is SEHNR and CDR2 FQNEAQ (reference sequence). The entire variable domain, with the rest obtained from reference TRBV7-9 and TRBJ2-6, is as follows: DTGVSQNPRHKITKRGQNVTFRCDPISEHNRLYWYRQTLGQGPEFLTYFQNEAQLEKSRLLSDRFSAERPKGSFSTLEIQRTEQGDSAMYLCASSQGYRSSGANVLTFGAGSRLTVL.

This clone has only a few counts. The genes are TRBV30 and TRBJ2-3; possibly TRBD2 for D (5 bases). The CDR3 runs 15 residues. The germline gives CDR1 GTSNPN, CDR2 SVGIG (reference sequence). Trimming took 4 bases from V and 0 from J, leaving 14 bases between them. This CDR3 reads CAWNGIATSTDTQYF. DNA of the CDR3: TGTGCCTGGAACGGGATAGCTACTAGCACAGATACGCAGTATTTT.

This chain connects TRBV7-8 to TRBJ2-1; 11 nucleotides align to TRBD2. The CDR3 sequence is 15 residues long. V dropped 8 bases and J dropped 8; count of bases not matched to a gene: 11. Germline loops: CDR1 SGHVS, CDR2 FQNEAQ. CDR3 sequence (DNA): TGTGCCAGCGTCGATTTAGCGGGAGGGCCCGATGAGCAGTTCTTC. Its protein product is CASVDLAGGPDEQFF.

V is TRBV4-2 and J is TRBJ2-7; 7 positions agree with TRBD2. The CDR3 totals 15 residues. Germline V lookup: CDR1 LGHNA, CDR2 YNFKEQ. V dropped 1 base and J dropped 0; count of bases not matched to a gene: 3. The CDR3 bases are TGTGCCAGCAGCCAAGGCTCTAGCGGCTCCTACGAGCAGTACTTC. Amino acid sequence: CASSQGSSGSYEQYF.

This clone was counted a few times. The gene calls are TRBV7-2 and TRBJ2-3; D remains unclear. The CDR3 consists of 14 residues. Germline V gene data show CDR1 as SGHTA and CDR2 as FQGNSA. The V and J ends lost 4 bases and 0 bases respectively, with 8 bases between them. In DNA, the CDR3 is TGTGCCAGCAGCTCTCTGGGCAGCACAGATACGCAGTATTTT. Its protein is CASSSLGSTDTQYF.

This clone was observed a few times. The J gene is TRBJ2-1, the V gene TRBV7-2, with 8 bases identical to TRBD1. The CDR3 runs to 15 residues. Germline loops: CDR1 SGHTA, CDR2 FQGNSA. J gave up 8 bases and V 1 base, and 7 bases lay outside the gene matches. The CDR3 here is CASSLVGQGGDEQFF. The CDR3 DNA sequence: TGTGCCAGCAGCTTAGTAGGACAGGGTGGGGATGAGCAGTTCTTC.

The gene calls are TRBV6-5 and TRBJ1-5; no clear D gene. This CDR3 contains 14 residues. In germline, CDR1 is MNHEY, CDR2 SVGAGI. Trimming took off 1 base at V and 1 base at J, with 5 bases between the two ends. DNA for the CDR3: TGTGCCAGCAGTTACTATCAGAGCAATCAGCCCCAGCATTTT. Its protein product is CASSYYQSNQPQHF.

The J gene is TRBJ1-1, the V gene TRBV5-4; D perhaps matches TRBD1 (6 bases). CDR1 SGHNT and CDR2 YYREEE come from the germline V gene (reference sequence). Trimming removed 3 bases at V and 5 bases at J, with 20 bases between. This CDR3 comprises 16 residues. The DNA of the CDR3 is TGTGCCAGCAGCTCAGAACCGCGGGGGCTGGGGACTGAAGCTTTCTTT. Translated: CASSSEPRGLGTEAFF. Variable domain in full (rest from reference TRBV5-4 and TRBJ1-1): ETGVTQSPTHLIKTRGQQVTLRCSSQSGHNTVSWYQQALGQGPQFIFQYYREEENGRGNFPPRFSGLQFPNYSSELNVNALELDDSALYLCASSSEPRGLGTEAFFGQGTRLTVV.

This clone was recorded at least ten times. This chain connects TRBV11-2 to TRBJ2-7; TRBD1 or TRBD2 may be the D gene (5 bases each). Looked up from germline, CDR1 is SGHAT and CDR2 is FQNNGV. The CDR3 has 18 amino acids. V gave up 2 bases and J gave up 2 bases, with 22 bases separating them. CDR3 protein: CASSLIAGRQGDAYEQYF. CDR3 DNA sequence: TGTGCCAGCAGCTTAATCGCTGGTCGGCAGGGAGACGCCTACGAGCAGTACTTC.

The CDR3 DNA reads TGTGCCAGCAGCTTCCAGGAATCTGAGCAGTTCTTC. Its translation is CASSFQESEQFF. The chain employs TRBV7-2 and TRBJ2-1; D unresolved. V lost 3 bases to trimming and J lost 9 bases, with 9 bases between them. CDR1 and CDR2 from the germline V gene are SGHTA and FQGNSA. The CDR3 consists of 12 residues.

There are many counts of this clone. This chain joins TRBV28 and TRBJ2-5, with a tentative D call TRBD1 (6 bases). Germline loops: CDR1 MDHEN, CDR2 SYDVKM. Trimming shortened V by 4 bases and J by 5 bases, and 26 bases separated the two germline ends. This CDR3 has 18 residues. CDR3 sequence: CASSSLPALSQGLETQYF. The DNA of the CDR3 is TGTGCCAGCAGTTCCCTCCCGGCCCTCTCACAGGGATTGGAGACCCAGTACTTC. The whole variable domain, remainder taken from reference TRBV28 and TRBJ2-5, is DVKVTQSSRYLVKRTGEKVFLECVQDMDHENMFWYRQDPGLGLRLIYFSYDVKMKEKGDIPEGYSVSREKKERFSLILESASTNQTSMYLCASSSLPALSQGLETQYFGPGTRLLVL.

Ten or more counts support this clone. This sequence joins TRBV6-1 and TRBJ1-1, with D uncertain. The CDR3 is 15 residues long. Trimming stripped 7 bases from V and 1 base from J, with 16 bases between. The germline gives CDR1 MNHNS, CDR2 SASEGT. CDR3 protein: CASTVTQVSNTEAFF. The CDR3 bases are TGTGCCAGCACCGTAACCCAGGTGTCGAACACTGAAGCTTTCTTT.

The genes are TRBV18 and TRBJ2-5; TRBD2 agrees at 13 bases. This CDR3 is built from 15 residues. Unmatched junction bases numbered 1, after V lost 2 bases and J lost 4 bases. Germline CDR1 reads KGHSH; CDR2 reads LQKENI. The CDR3 is CASSPTSGRGETQYF. CDR3 bases: TGTGCCAGCTCACCAACTAGCGGGAGGGGAGAGACCCAGTACTTC.

The V gene is TRBV5-1, the J gene TRBJ2-2, with D maybe TRBD2 (5 bases). Trimming cost V 5 bases and J 0 bases, with 17 bases left between them. CDR1 and CDR2 from the germline V gene are SGHRS and YFSETQ. The CDR3 loop spans 17 amino acids. The CDR3 nucleotides read TGCGCCAGCAGGGGTACGTTGGGAGACGCGAACACCGGGGAGCTGTTTTTT. Amino acids: CASRGTLGDANTGELFF.